This T cell receptor beta chain is from a study of T cell repertoires in cytomegalovirus infection. V lost 6 bases and J 6 bases, leaving 15 bases between the germline ends. This CDR3 is built from 14 residues. In the case of this clonotype: Antigen unknown.

TCRdb re-called the reads through MiXCR, storing one row per CDR3 protein. The repertoire has some 700,000 distinct CDR3 sequences, 33% of them found once; the top ten carry approximately 18%. The receptor's source is a human donor in good health (CMV status not recorded). Some clones in this sample may be carry-over from other donors' samples. Material: cultured PBMCs, obtained from culture after CMV antigen stimulation. The chain recombines TRBV12-3 or TRBV12-4 with TRBJ2-1; no firm D call. The CDR3 sequence is CASRPFEDGNEQFF. As DNA, the CDR3 is TGTGCCAGCAGACCTTTCGAGGACGGCAATGAGCAGTTCTTC.